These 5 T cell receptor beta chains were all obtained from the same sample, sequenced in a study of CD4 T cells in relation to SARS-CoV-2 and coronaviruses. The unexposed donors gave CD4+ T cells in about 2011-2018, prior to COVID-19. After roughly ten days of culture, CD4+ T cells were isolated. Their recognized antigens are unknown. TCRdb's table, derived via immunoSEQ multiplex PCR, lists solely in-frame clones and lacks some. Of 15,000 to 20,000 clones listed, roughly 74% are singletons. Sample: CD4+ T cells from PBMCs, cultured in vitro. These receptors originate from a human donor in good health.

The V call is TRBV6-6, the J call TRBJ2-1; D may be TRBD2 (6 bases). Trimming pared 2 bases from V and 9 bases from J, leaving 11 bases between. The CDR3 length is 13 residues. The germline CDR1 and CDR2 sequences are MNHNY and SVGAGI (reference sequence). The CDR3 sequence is CASSYQLASEQFF. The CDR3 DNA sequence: TGTGCCAGCAGTTACCAACTAGCATCTGAGCAGTTCTTC.

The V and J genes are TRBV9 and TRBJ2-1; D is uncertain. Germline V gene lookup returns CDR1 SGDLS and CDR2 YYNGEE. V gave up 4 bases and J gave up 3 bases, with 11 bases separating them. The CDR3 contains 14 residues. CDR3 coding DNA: TGTGCCAGCAGCTCCCAGTGGGTCTACAATGAGCAGTTCTTC. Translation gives CASSSQWVYNEQFF.

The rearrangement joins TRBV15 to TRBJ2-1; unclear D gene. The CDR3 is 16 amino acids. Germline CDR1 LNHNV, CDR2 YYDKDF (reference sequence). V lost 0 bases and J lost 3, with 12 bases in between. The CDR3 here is CATSREKAAVYNEQFF. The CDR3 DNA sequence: TGTGCCACCAGCAGAGAGAAGGCAGCCGTCTACAATGAGCAGTTCTTC.

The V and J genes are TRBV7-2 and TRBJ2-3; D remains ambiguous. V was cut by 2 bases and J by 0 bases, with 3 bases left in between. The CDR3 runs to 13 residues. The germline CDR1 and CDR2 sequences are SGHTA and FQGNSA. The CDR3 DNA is TGTGCCAGCAGCTTACCCAGCACAGATACGCAGTATTTT. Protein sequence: CASSLPSTDTQYF.

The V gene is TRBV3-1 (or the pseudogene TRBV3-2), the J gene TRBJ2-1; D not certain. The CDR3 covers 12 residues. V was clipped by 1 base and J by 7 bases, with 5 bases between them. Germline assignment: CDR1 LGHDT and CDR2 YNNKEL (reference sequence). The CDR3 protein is CASSQVSNEQFF. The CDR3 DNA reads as TGTGCCAGCAGCCAAGTTTCAAATGAGCAGTTCTTC.